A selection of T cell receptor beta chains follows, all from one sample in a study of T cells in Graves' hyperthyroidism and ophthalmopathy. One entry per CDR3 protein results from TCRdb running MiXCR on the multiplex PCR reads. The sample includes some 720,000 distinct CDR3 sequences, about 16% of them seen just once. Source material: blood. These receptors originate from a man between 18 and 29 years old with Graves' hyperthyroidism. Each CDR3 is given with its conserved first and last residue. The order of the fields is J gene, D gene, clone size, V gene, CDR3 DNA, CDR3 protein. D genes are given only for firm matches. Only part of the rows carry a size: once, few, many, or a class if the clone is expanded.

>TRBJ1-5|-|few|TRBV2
TGTGCCAGCGGGCCCGAGATGGGGCCCCAGCATTTT
CASGPEMGPQHF
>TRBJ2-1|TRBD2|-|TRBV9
TGTGCCAGCAGCGAGGGTAGCGGGAGCCCCTACAATGAGCAGTTCTTC
CASSEGSGSPYNEQFF
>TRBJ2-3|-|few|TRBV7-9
TGTGCCAGCAGCTTAGAGGTAGCAACAGATACGCAGTATTTT
CASSLEVATDTQYF
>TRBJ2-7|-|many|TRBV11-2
TGTGCCAGCAGCTTAAGCCAGGGAAGTGGCTACGAGCAGTACTTC
CASSLSQGSGYEQYF
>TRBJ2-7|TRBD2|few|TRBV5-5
TGTGCCAGCAGATTCTCCAGCGGGAGGGCTTACGAGCAGTACTTC
CASRFSSGRAYEQYF
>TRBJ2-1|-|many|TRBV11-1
TGTGCCAGCAGCTTATCTAAAGACAAGCCAACCTACAATGAGCAGTTCTTC
CASSLSKDKPTYNEQFF
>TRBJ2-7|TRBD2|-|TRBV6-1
TGTGCCAGCAGTGAAAGGGCGGGAGCCTACGAGCAGTACTTC
CASSERAGAYEQYF
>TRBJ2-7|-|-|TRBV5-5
TGCGCCAGCAGCTTGGGGGGTTTCAGCTCCTACGAGCAGTGCTTC
CASSLGGFSSYEQCF
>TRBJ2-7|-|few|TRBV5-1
TGCGCCAGCAGCTCGCGGGAAGGTACCTACGAGCGGTACTTC
CASSSREGTYERYF
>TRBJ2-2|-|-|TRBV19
TGTGCCAGTAGTATAGGAAGGGACGGGGAGCTGTTTTTT
CASSIGRDGELFF
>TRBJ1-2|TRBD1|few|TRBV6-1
TGTGCCAGCGGTGTTCGGACAGGGCCCAACTATGGCTACACCTTC
CASGVRTGPNYGYTF
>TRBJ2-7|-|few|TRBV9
TGTGCCAGCAGCGGAGGGGATACCTACGAGCAGTACTTC
CASSGGDTYEQYF
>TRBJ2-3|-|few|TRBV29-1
TGCAGCGTTGTAAAGGGGCATCGCACAGATACGCAGTATTTT
CSVVKGHRTDTQYF
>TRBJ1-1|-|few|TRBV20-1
TGCAGTGCTATCCGGGGGGCGGGTGGCACTGAAGCTTTCTTT
CSAIRGAGGTEAFF
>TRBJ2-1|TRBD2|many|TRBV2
TGTGCCGTGGCTAGCGGGAGCTTTGAGCAGTTCTTC
CAVASGSFEQFF
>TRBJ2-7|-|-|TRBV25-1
TGTGCCAGCAGTGGGTGGGACGGCTCCTACGAGCAGTACTTC
CASSGWDGSYEQYF
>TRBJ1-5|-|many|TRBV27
TGTGCCAGCAGTGCCTGGGGCAATCAGCCCCAGCATTTT
CASSAWGNQPQHF
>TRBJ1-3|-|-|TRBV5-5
TGTGCCAGCAGCTGGGGACGGAACTCTGGAAACACCATATATTTT
CASSWGRNSGNTIYF
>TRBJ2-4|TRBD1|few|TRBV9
TGTGCCAGCAGCTCTGGGACAGGGAGAGCCAAAAACATTCAGTACTTC
CASSSGTGRAKNIQYF
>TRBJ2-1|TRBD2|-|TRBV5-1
TGCGCCAGCAGCGGTCTAGCGGGAGGGCCTCAGGATGAGCAGTTCTTC
CASSGLAGGPQDEQFF
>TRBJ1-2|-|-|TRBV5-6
TGTGCCAGCCTCAAGTGGGGGAATCGGTATGGCTACACCTTC
CASLKWGNRYGYTF
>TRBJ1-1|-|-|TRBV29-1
TGCAGCGTTTTGTTTGGACCCACTGAAGCTTTCTTT
CSVLFGPTEAFF
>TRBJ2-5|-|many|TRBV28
TGTGCCAGCACCGCGGGGGAGACCCAGTACTTC
CASTAGETQYF
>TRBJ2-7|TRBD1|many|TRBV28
TGTGCCAGCAGTGGGAGGACAGGGTCGGGGTACGAGCAGTACTTC
CASSGRTGSGYEQYF
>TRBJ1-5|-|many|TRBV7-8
TGTGCCAGCAGCTCCCTAGGCAAAAGCAATCAGCCCCAGCATTTT
CASSSLGKSNQPQHF
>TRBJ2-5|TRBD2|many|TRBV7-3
TGTGCCAGCAGCTTGAGCGGGGGGTCCCGGGAGACCCAGTACTTC
CASSLSGGSRETQYF
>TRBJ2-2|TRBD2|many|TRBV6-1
TGTGCCAGCAGTGAAGAGCTGGGACTAGTTTTT
CASSEELGLVF
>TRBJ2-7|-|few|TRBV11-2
TGTGCCAGCAGCTTAGTTCTTGCGTCGTCCTCCTACGAGCAGTACTTC
CASSLVLASSSYEQYF
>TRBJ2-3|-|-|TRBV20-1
TGCAGTGCTAGAGAAACGGAGGGCACAGATACGCAGTATTTT
CSARETEGTDTQYF
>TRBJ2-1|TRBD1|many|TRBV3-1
TGTGCCAGCAGCCAAGATTGGACAGGACAGTTCTTC
CASSQDWTGQFF
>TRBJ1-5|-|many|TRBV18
TGTGCCAGCTCACCGGGGCCGAATCAGCCCCAGCATTTT
CASSPGPNQPQHF
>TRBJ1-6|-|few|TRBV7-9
TGTGCCAGCAGCTTAGCGGATCGAACCCTCCACTTT
CASSLADRTLHF
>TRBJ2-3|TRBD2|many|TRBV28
TGTGCCAGCAGTTTATTGCTAGCGGGAGGAGCAGATACGCAGTATTTT
CASSLLLAGGADTQYF
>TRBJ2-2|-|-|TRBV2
TGTGCCAGCAGTGAAGTATCGCGGAGGGCAAAGGCCGGGGAGCTGTTTTTT
CASSEVSRRAKAGELFF
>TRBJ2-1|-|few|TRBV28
TGTGCCAGCAGTTTAGTGACCTCGGCCTCCAATGAGCAGTTCTTC
CASSLVTSASNEQFF
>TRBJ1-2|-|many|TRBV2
TGTGCCAGCAGTCGAGGGGCGACAGACCTTAACTATGGCTACACCTTC
CASSRGATDLNYGYTF
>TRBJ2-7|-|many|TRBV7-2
TGTGCCAGCAGCCGATCACCCACTAGAGCCGACGAGCAGTACTTC
CASSRSPTRADEQYF
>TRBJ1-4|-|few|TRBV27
TGTGCCAGCAGTCCGACCGACGGATTCGGAGAAAAACTGTTTTTT
CASSPTDGFGEKLFF
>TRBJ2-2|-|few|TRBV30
TGTGCCTGGAGCGCCACTTCGACCGGGGAGCTGTTTTTT
CAWSATSTGELFF
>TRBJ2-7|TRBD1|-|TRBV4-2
TGTGCCAGCAGCCTCTTCGGGACAGGAGCCTACGAGCAGTACTTC
CASSLFGTGAYEQYF
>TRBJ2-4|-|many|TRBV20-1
TGCAGTGCTTCACCTCAAAGTGGCATTCAGTACTTC
CSASPQSGIQYF
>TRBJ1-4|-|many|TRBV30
TGTGCCTGGAATGGACGGACAACTAATGAAAAACTGTTTTTT
CAWNGRTTNEKLFF
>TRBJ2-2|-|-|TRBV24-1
TGTGCCACCAGTGCGGGGGAAGGGACCGGGGAGCTGTTTTTT
CATSAGEGTGELFF
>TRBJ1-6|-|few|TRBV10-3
TGTGCCATCAGTGAGAGGCATTATTCACCCCTCCACTTT
CAISERHYSPLHF
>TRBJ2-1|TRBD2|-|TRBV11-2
TGTGCCAGCAGCCCACTAGCGGGAAGGGGTGAGCAGTTCTTC
CASSPLAGRGEQFF
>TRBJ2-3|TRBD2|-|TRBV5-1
TGCGCCAGCAAGGTAGCGGGAGGGGACGATACGCAGTATTTT
CASKVAGGDDTQYF
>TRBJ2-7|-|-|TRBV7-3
TGTGCCAGCAGCTTAACGGACGGGATCGAGCAGTACTTC
CASSLTDGIEQYF
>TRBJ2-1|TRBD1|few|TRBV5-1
TGCGCCAGCAGCCCCCGCTGGGACAGTTACAATGAGCAGTTCTTC
CASSPRWDSYNEQFF
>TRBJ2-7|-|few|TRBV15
TGTGCCACCAGCAGAGGTCGGCCGGGCGAGCAGTACTTC
CATSRGRPGEQYF
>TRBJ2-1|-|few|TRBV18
TGTGCCAGCTCGCTTGACCCCCGTACGAGCTCCTACAATGAGCAGTTCTTC
CASSLDPRTSSYNEQFF
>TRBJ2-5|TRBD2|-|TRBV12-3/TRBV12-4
TGTGCCAGTGCGGGAGGGGGGCAAGAGACCCAGTACTTC
CASAGGGQETQYF
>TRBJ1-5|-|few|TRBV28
TGTGCCAGCAGCCACCGGACAGTCAATCAGCCCCAGCATTTT
CASSHRTVNQPQHF
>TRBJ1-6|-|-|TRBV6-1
TGTGCCAGCAGTCGGACGGGAAGCAATTCACCCCTCCACTTT
CASSRTGSNSPLHF
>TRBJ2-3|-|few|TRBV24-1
TGTGCCACCAGGCCCCCTCGTGCGGATACGCAGTATTTT
CATRPPRADTQYF
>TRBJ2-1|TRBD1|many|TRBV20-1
TGCAGTGCTAGAGTGTATAGGACAGGCTACAATGAGCAGTTCTTC
CSARVYRTGYNEQFF
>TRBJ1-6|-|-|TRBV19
TGTGCCAGTAGAACGGCAGGAATGATCGGGTCACCCCTCCACTTT
CASRTAGMIGSPLHF